Below are 15 T cell receptor beta chains sequenced from a single sample in a study of chemoradiotherapy in HPV16-positive cancers (dated by TCRdb to 2021 to 2024). The library came from the immunoSEQ multiplex PCR assay. TCRdb holds this immuneACCESS table with in-frame rearrangements only. Some clones are missing; in checked studies, unresolved V genes explain under half, and the rest has no known cause. In this sample the table shows fewer than 40,000 clones, 92% of which occur a single time. The ten largest make up under 4% of the sample. Sequencing used blood, obtained from a patient who underwent chemoradiotherapy. The receptors stem from a human donor with HPV-associated anogenital cancer.

The count of this clone is one. The chain uses TRBV4-1 and TRBJ2-3; D is unclear. The V gene's germline CDR1 is MGHRA and CDR2 YSYEKL. V lost 6 bases and J lost 6, with 19 bases in between. The CDR3 totals 15 residues. The CDR3 DNA sequence: TGCGCCAGCAGTTCTCCGTCCCTGGCGAGGGATACGCAGTATTTT. Its translation is CASSSPSLARDTQYF.

The J gene is TRBJ2-1, the V gene TRBV15, with D tentatively TRBD2 (8 bases). Trimming took off 3 bases at V and 9 bases at J, with 21 bases between the two ends. This CDR3 contains 16 residues. Germline V lookup: CDR1 LNHNV, CDR2 YYDKDF (reference sequence). CDR3 region: CATSRGDSGGNSEQFF. The CDR3 nucleotides are TGTGCCACCAGCAGGGGGGACAGCGGGGGTAACAGTGAGCAGTTCTTC.

This clone has a handful of counts. The chain couples TRBV5-1 to TRBJ1-4; D is ambiguous. The ends were cut back, 0 bases at V and 2 bases at J, with 5 bases in the middle. CDR3 length: 14 amino acids. CDR1 is SGHRS and CDR2 is YFSETQ in the germline V gene. The CDR3 spells CASSLGWTNEKLFF. The CDR3 DNA reads as TGCGCCAGCAGCTTGGGCTGGACTAATGAAAAACTGTTTTTT.

This chain uses TRBV27 with TRBJ2-1; no firm D call. V was clipped by 2 bases and J by 13 bases, with 9 bases between them. The CDR3 contains 11 residues. CDR1 MNHEY and CDR2 SMNVEV come from the germline V gene (reference sequence). CDR3 sequence: CASSLRNLQFF. As DNA, the CDR3 is TGTGCCAGCAGTTTACGTAACTTACAGTTCTTC.

The chain recombines TRBV13 with TRBJ2-2, with TRBD1 identical over 7 bases. Germline trimming cut 1 base from V and 5 bases from J; bases unmatched to any gene: 7. From germline, CDR1 is PRHDT and CDR2 FYEKMQ (reference sequence). The CDR3 contains 16 residues. The CDR3 DNA is TGTGCCAGCAGCTTAGCCCCGACAGGGCGGACCGGGGAGCTGTTTTTT. Translation gives CASSLAPTGRTGELFF.

Only a few counts were recorded for this clone. The chain employs TRBV19 and TRBJ2-1, with D possibly TRBD2 on 6 matching bases. Trimming left V 7 bases short and J 7 bases short, with 11 bases between. The CDR3 spans 12 residues. Germline lookup yields CDR1 LNHDA and CDR2 SQIVND (reference sequence). CDR3 nucleotide sequence: TGTGCCAGTAAGAATCGGGGGAATGAGCAGTTCTTC. Protein product: CASKNRGNEQFF.

This chain joins TRBV14 and TRBJ2-7; tentatively, D is TRBD2 (6 bases). The CDR3 is 14 residues long. The V gene's germline CDR1 is SGHDN and CDR2 FVKESK. Between the trimmed V and J ends, which lost 6 bases and 3 bases, there was a span of 15 bases. CDR3 DNA: TGTGCCAGCAGTACCGACGGGGGAGGCTACGAGCAGTACTTC. The encoded protein is CASSTDGGGYEQYF.

The rearrangement uses TRBV6-6 and TRBJ1-1; D not resolved. Per germline, CDR1 MNHNY and CDR2 SVGAGI (reference sequence). CDR3 length equals 12 residues. V lost 1 base, J lost 11 bases, and 11 bases lay in between. CDR3 bases: TGTGCCAGCAGTTACTTATCCGACCGGGCTTTCTTT. Protein sequence: CASSYLSDRAFF.

The CDR3 region is CASSLFSPAGGKEETQYF. In DNA form, the CDR3 reads TGTGCCAGCAGCTTATTCTCTCCAGCGGGGGGCAAAGAAGAGACCCAGTACTTC. The chain recombines TRBV7-9 with TRBJ2-5; 9 bases line up with TRBD2. V trimming: 2 bases; J trimming: 3 bases; junction bases outside the gene matches: 13. The CDR3 runs to 18 residues. Germline CDR1 and CDR2: SEHNR and FQNEAQ (reference sequence).

The genes are TRBV7-9 and TRBJ2-3, with D hard to call. Germline CDR1 reads SEHNR; CDR2 reads FQNEAQ (reference sequence). Trimming cost V 1 base and J 2 bases, with 4 bases left between them. CDR3 length: 13 residues. CDR3 DNA: TGTGCCAGCAGCTTAGGTTACACAGATACGCAGTATTTT. Amino acid sequence: CASSLGYTDTQYF.

The V and J genes are TRBV19 and TRBJ2-3; D is undetermined. Germline V gene data show CDR1 as LNHDA and CDR2 as SQIVND (reference sequence). The CDR3 spans 14 residues. Between the trimmed V and J ends, which lost 9 bases and 4 bases, there was a span of 17 bases. In nucleotides, the CDR3 is TGTGCCAGCTGCGACCTCCTGCGACCAGATACGCAGTATTTT. It codes for CASCDLLRPDTQYF.

This clone was seen only a few times. The chain combines TRBV10-1 with TRBJ2-7; no clear D gene. The CDR3 covers 13 residues. The germline V gene encodes CDR1 WNHNN and CDR2 SYGVQD (reference sequence). With 5 bases removed from V and 3 bases from J, the gap between germline ends came to 11 bases. CDR3 coding DNA: TGCGCCAGCAGTCGGACGGAAGACTACGAGCAGTACTTC. Protein sequence: CASSRTEDYEQYF.

CDR3 sequence reads: CASSVKLAGTDTQYF. CDR3 bases: TGTGCCAGCAGCGTCAAGCTAGCGGGCACAGATACGCAGTATTTT. The chain uses TRBV9 and TRBJ2-3; TRBD2 aligns across 7 bases. Germline CDR1 is SGDLS and CDR2 is YYNGEE. J was trimmed by 1 base and V by 2 bases; bases with no gene match: 4. This CDR3 spans 15 amino acids. Using reference TRBV9 and TRBJ2-3 for the parts outside the CDR3, the full variable domain is DSGVTQTPKHLITATGQRVTLRCSPRSGDLSVYWYQQSLDQGLQFLIQYYNGEERAKGNILERFSAQQFPDLHSELNLSSLELGDSALYFCASSVKLAGTDTQYFGPGTRLTVL.

This chain links TRBV9 with TRBJ1-2; unclear D gene. The CDR3 is made up of 15 amino acids. V was cut by 0 bases and J by 3 bases, with 12 bases left in between. The V gene's germline CDR1 is SGDLS and CDR2 YYNGEE. The CDR3 reads CASSVADGSYYGYTF. As DNA, the CDR3 is TGTGCCAGCAGCGTAGCTGACGGCAGCTACTATGGCTACACCTTC.

The chain couples TRBV7-9 to TRBJ2-3; TRBD2 is a possible D gene (6 bases). The ends were cut back, 5 bases at V and 5 bases at J, with 17 bases in the middle. The germline CDR1 and CDR2 sequences are SEHNR and FQNEAQ (reference sequence). The CDR3 consists of 15 residues. This chain's CDR3 is CASSPHGSSLDTQYF. CDR3 DNA sequence: TGTGCCAGCAGCCCCCACGGGAGCTCTTTAGATACGCAGTATTTT.